A selection of T cell receptor beta chains follows, all from one sample in a study of T cell responses to AZD1222 COVID-19 vaccine. Produced via immunoSEQ multiplex PCR; TCRdb's table is partial and in-frame only. Of about 75,000 clones in the sample, around 86% were seen once. This specimen was peripheral blood, taken 28 days after the second AZD1222 dose. Receptors originate from an adult who received the AZD1222 COVID-19 vaccine. Both conserved end residues are part of each CDR3. Each record gives: clone size, CDR3 length, V gene, J gene, D gene, CDR3 protein. A D gene is named only where the DNA matches it firmly. Clone size is not always given. Where it is, it says once, few, many or a class for expanded clones.

size: few; length: 15; V: TRBV5-6; J: TRBJ1-4; D: .; CDR3: CASGTAGLTNEKLFF
size: .; length: 15; V: TRBV7-3; J: TRBJ2-1; D: .; CDR3: CASSADYSAHNEQFF
size: .; length: 14; V: TRBV2; J: TRBJ2-7; D: .; CDR3: CASRQTLSSYEQYF
size: once; length: 14; V: TRBV9; J: TRBJ2-3; D: .; CDR3: CASSVGGGADTQYF
size: .; length: 15; V: TRBV3-1/TRBV3-2; J: TRBJ1-3; D: .; CDR3: CASSQDLITGNTIYF
size: once; length: 14; V: TRBV27; J: TRBJ1-1; D: .; CDR3: CASTPTDLRTEAFF
size: .; length: 16; V: TRBV6-5; J: TRBJ1-2; D: TRBD1; CDR3: CASSYSRTGGNYGYTF
size: .; length: 13; V: TRBV6-4; J: TRBJ2-3; D: TRBD2; CDR3: CASSVGEGDTQYF
size: .; length: 17; V: TRBV19; J: TRBJ2-2; D: TRBD2; CDR3: CASSTSRTRANTGELFF
size: .; length: 13; V: TRBV30; J: TRBJ1-1; D: TRBD1; CDR3: CAWSRRGRTEAFF
size: .; length: 15; V: TRBV5-6; J: TRBJ2-5; D: TRBD2; CDR3: CASSPRGGLKETQYF
size: .; length: 13; V: TRBV6-6; J: TRBJ2-1; D: .; CDR3: CASSYTSYNEQFF
size: .; length: 15; V: TRBV11-2; J: TRBJ2-7; D: TRBD1; CDR3: CASRRPGQGPYEQYF
size: .; length: 15; V: TRBV7-3; J: TRBJ2-7; D: TRBD1; CDR3: CASSLWPGGSYEQYF
size: .; length: 15; V: TRBV5-1; J: TRBJ1-5; D: .; CDR3: CASSLSDYSNQPQHF
size: once; length: 15; V: TRBV3-1/TRBV3-2; J: TRBJ2-3; D: TRBD2; CDR3: CASSHGRGGLDTQYF
size: .; length: 13; V: TRBV12-5; J: TRBJ2-3; D: .; CDR3: CASGSGGTDTQYF
size: .; length: 14; V: TRBV6-6; J: TRBJ1-1; D: .; CDR3: CASSNPTEGPEAFF
size: .; length: 11; V: TRBV10-1; J: TRBJ2-3; D: TRBD2; CDR3: CASRRGDTQYF